These 16 T cell receptor beta chains were sequenced from one sample in a study of blood T cell repertoires in COVID-19. The repertoire was sequenced with immunoSEQ multiplex PCR; TCRdb's copy has only in-frame clones and lacks some. This table holds 28,000 or so clones, around 93% found once. The sequenced sample was peripheral blood. The source of these receptors is a human donor in a cohort sampled during active COVID-19.

This chain uses TRBV2 with TRBJ2-6; D call uncertain. The CDR3 is 12 amino acids. Germline CDR1 and CDR2: SNHLY and FYNNEI. Between the trimmed V and J ends, which lost 7 bases and 2 bases, there was a span of 3 bases. The chain's CDR3 is CASIAGANVLTF. CDR3 bases: TGTGCCAGCATCGCTGGGGCCAACGTCCTGACTTTC. The full variable domain, with the rest looked up from reference TRBV2 and TRBJ2-6, is EPEVTQTPSHQVTQMGQEVILRCVPISNHLYFYWYRQILGQKVEFLVSFYNNEISEKSEIFDDQFSVERPDGSNFTLKIRSTKLEDSAMYFCASIAGANVLTFGAGSRLTVL.

The chain combines TRBV7-3 with TRBJ2-7, with 7 nucleotides matching TRBD1. With 5 bases clipped from V and 2 bases from J, the junction kept 3 bases outside the gene matches. The CDR3 has 13 residues. Germline CDR1 and CDR2: SGHTA and FQGTGA. The CDR3 sequence is CASSRDSTYEQYF. The CDR3 DNA reads as TGTGCCAGCAGCAGGGACAGTACCTACGAGCAGTACTTC.

The gene calls are TRBV7-2 and TRBJ1-3; 10 nucleotides line up with TRBD1. This CDR3 region has 15 residues. With 4 bases clipped from V and 2 bases from J, the junction kept 2 bases outside the gene matches. Germline CDR1 reads SGHTA; CDR2 reads FQGNSA. CDR3 region: CASSYDRGPGNTIYF. The CDR3 region has the DNA TGTGCCAGCAGCTACGACAGGGGGCCTGGAAACACCATATATTTT.

The rearrangement uses TRBV30 and TRBJ1-4, with 11 bases aligning to TRBD1. CDR3 size: 15 residues. Looked up from germline, CDR1 is GTSNPN and CDR2 is SVGIG (reference sequence). The V segment lost 3 bases and the J segment 8 bases; nucleotides outside the gene matches: 8. The CDR3 sequence: CAWSGQGARGEKLFF. The CDR3 coding sequence is TGTGCCTGGAGCGGACAGGGGGCGCGGGGGGAAAAACTGTTTTTT.

This chain links TRBV7-2 with TRBJ2-5, with 7 bases matching TRBD2. Trimming at V came to 4 bases and at J to 1 base, leaving 12 bases not matched to a gene. This CDR3 has 17 amino acids. Looked up from germline, CDR1 is SGHTA and CDR2 is FQGNSA. CDR3 nucleotides: TGTGCCAGCAGCTCCGCCGGGGTGCGGGGGACCCAAGAGACCCAGTACTTC. This codes for CASSSAGVRGTQETQYF. Together with reference TRBV7-2 and TRBJ2-5, the CDR3 gives the full variable domain: GAGVSQSPSNKVTEKGKDVELRCDPISGHTALYWYRQSLGQGLEFLIYFQGNSAPDKSGLPSDRFSAERTGGSVSTLTIQRTQQEDSAVYLCASSSAGVRGTQETQYFGPGTRLLVL.

In the case of this clone: Other DNA sequences within the sample encode an identical CDR3. V and J are TRBV7-9 and TRBJ1-1; 7 positions match TRBD1. This CDR3 is 14 amino acids long. Germline V lookup: CDR1 SEHNR, CDR2 FQNEAQ (reference sequence). Germline trimming cut 3 bases from V and 5 bases from J; bases unmatched to any gene: 6. For the CDR3, the DNA is TGTGCCAGCAGCTTGACAGGGAAAGGTACTGAAGCTTTCTTT. Protein: CASSLTGKGTEAFF. Filled out from reference TRBV7-9 and TRBJ1-1, the complete variable domain reads DTGVSQNPRHKITKRGQNVTFRCDPISEHNRLYWYRQTLGQGPEFLTYFQNEAQLEKSRLLSDRFSAERPKGSFSTLEIQRTEQGDSAMYLCASSLTGKGTEAFFGQGTRLTVV.

The V gene is TRBV9, the J gene TRBJ2-4, with 11 positions matching TRBD2. The length of the CDR3 is 22 residues. Trimming cost V 0 bases and J 1 base; bases outside gene matches: 18. Looked up from germline, CDR1 is SGDLS and CDR2 is YYNGEE. CDR3 bases: TGTGCCAGCAGCGTAGGGCAGGGGATACTAGCGGGAGCTTCCCCGGCCAAAAACATTCAGTACTTC. Its protein product is CASSVGQGILAGASPAKNIQYF.

The chain joins TRBV7-2 to TRBJ2-5; 14 nucleotides match TRBD2. Unmatched junction bases numbered 6, after V lost 4 bases and J lost 5 bases. The CDR3 is made up of 16 amino acids. The germline V gene has CDR1 SGHTA and CDR2 FQGNSA. The CDR3 DNA reads TGTGCCAGCAGCTCGGCCGGGACTAGCGGGAGTGAGACCCAGTACTTC. This encodes CASSSAGTSGSETQYF.

The chain is built from TRBV24-1 and TRBJ2-7; TRBD1 agrees at 9 bases. Germline CDR1 and CDR2: KGHDR and SFDVKD. V lost 1 base and J lost 5; bases outside the gene matches: 5. The CDR3 extends over 15 amino acids. DNA for the CDR3: TGTGCCACCAGTGATTTCCGGGACAGGGCCAACGAGCAGTACTTC. Translating gives CATSDFRDRANEQYF.

This rearrangement joins TRBV2 to TRBJ2-5, with TRBD2 matching over 9 bases. Germline assignment: CDR1 SNHLY and CDR2 FYNNEI. The CDR3 has 15 residues. J gave up 3 bases and V 3 bases, and 5 bases lay outside the gene matches. The CDR3 bases are TGTGCCAGCAGTGATCCAAGCGGGAGGAAAGAGACCCAGTACTTC. Translated: CASSDPSGRKETQYF.

The chain couples TRBV2 to TRBJ2-3; D is ambiguous. This CDR3 is 11 amino acids long. Trimming removed 2 bases at V and 5 bases at J, with 2 bases between. Germline values: CDR1 SNHLY, CDR2 FYNNEI. In DNA form, the CDR3 reads TGTGCCAGCAGTGAACGAGATACGCAGTATTTT. Translating gives CASSERDTQYF.

V usage is TRBV27 and J usage is TRBJ2-7; 13 bases line up with TRBD2. Looked up from germline, CDR1 is MNHEY and CDR2 is SMNVEV (reference sequence). The V segment lost 4 bases and the J segment 4 bases; nucleotides outside the gene matches: 7. This CDR3 is 16 amino acids long. The CDR3 nucleotides read TGTGCCAGCAGTTCGTGGACTAGCGGGAGATCTTACGAGCAGTACTTC. It yields the protein CASSSWTSGRSYEQYF.

This rearrangement joins TRBV5-1 to TRBJ2-3; the match to TRBD2 covers 13 bases. The CDR3 consists of 17 residues. V trimming: 0 bases; J trimming: 6 bases; junction bases outside the gene matches: 7. The V gene's germline CDR1 is SGHRS and CDR2 YFSETQ. CDR3 sequence reads: CASSLVLAGGPRDTQYF. The DNA of the CDR3 is TGCGCCAGCAGCTTGGTACTAGCGGGGGGGCCGAGGGATACGCAGTATTTT.

V and J are TRBV7-9 and TRBJ2-5; the D gene is possibly TRBD1 (6 bases). From germline, CDR1 is SEHNR and CDR2 FQNEAQ (reference sequence). The CDR3 loop spans 15 amino acids. V lost 4 bases, J lost 2 bases, and 14 bases lay in between. CDR3 protein: CASSSGQTVQETQYF. The CDR3 DNA follows: TGTGCCAGCAGCTCTGGACAGACTGTACAAGAGACCCAGTACTTC.

The V gene is TRBV6-5, the J gene TRBJ1-5; maybe TRBD1 (5 bases). The CDR3 is 14 residues long. Germline values: CDR1 MNHEY, CDR2 SVGAGI. V was cut by 9 bases and J by 1 base, with 13 bases left in between. CDR3 sequence reads: CASRGGGSNQPQHF. The CDR3 region has the DNA TGTGCCAGTCGCGGGGGTGGGAGCAATCAGCCCCAGCATTTT.

This chain uses TRBV6-5 with TRBJ2-1, with D maybe TRBD1 (6 bases). CDR3 length: 15 amino acids. Germline V gives CDR1 MNHEY, CDR2 SVGAGI. Trimming shortened V by 6 bases and J by 4 bases, and 16 bases separated the two germline ends. In nucleotides, the CDR3 is TGTGCCAGCAGCGCAACCGGGACATCTTACAATGAGCAGTTCTTC. It translates to CASSATGTSYNEQFF.